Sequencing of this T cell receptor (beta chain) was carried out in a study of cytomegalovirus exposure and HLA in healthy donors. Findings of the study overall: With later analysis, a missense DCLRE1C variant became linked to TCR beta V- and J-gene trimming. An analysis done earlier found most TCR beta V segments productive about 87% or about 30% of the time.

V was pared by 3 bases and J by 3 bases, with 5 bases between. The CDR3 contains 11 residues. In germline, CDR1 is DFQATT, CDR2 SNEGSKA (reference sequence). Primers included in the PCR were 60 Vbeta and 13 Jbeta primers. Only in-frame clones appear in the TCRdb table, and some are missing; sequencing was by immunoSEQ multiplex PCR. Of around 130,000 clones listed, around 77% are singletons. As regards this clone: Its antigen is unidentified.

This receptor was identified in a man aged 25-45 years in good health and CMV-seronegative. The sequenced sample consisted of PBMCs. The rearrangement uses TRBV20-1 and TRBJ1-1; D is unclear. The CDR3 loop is CSASRDTEAFF. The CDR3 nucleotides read TGCAGTGCTAGTCGAGACACTGAAGCTTTCTTT.